The 28 T cell receptor beta chains below were found in one sample sequenced in a study of technical replicates of blood from several donors. The assay was immunoSEQ multiplex PCR, and TCRdb's table has in-frame clones only and misses some. In the table there are some 70,000 clones, around 97% of which are singletons. Sequencing was performed on T cells isolated from PBMCs. The source is a human donor in good health.

The V and J genes are TRBV6-1 and TRBJ2-7; D is ambiguous. Germline CDR1 is MNHNS and CDR2 is SASEGT. CDR3 length equals 13 residues. Trimming cost V 2 bases and J 5 bases, with 10 bases left between them. DNA for the CDR3: TGTGCCAGCAGTGAATGGTGGTCTAACGAGCAGTACTTC. It codes for CASSEWWSNEQYF.

CDR3 sequence reads: CASSKQGGIEQYF. Written as DNA, the CDR3 is TGTGCCAGCTCGAAACAGGGTGGCATCGAGCAGTACTTC. The chain has TRBV18 and TRBJ2-7; D perhaps matches TRBD1 (6 bases). CDR1 KGHSH and CDR2 LQKENI come from the germline V gene. The CDR3 is made up of 13 amino acids. Trimming took 6 bases from V and 6 from J, leaving 15 bases between them.

This rearrangement joins TRBV5-1 to TRBJ2-1, with 7 bases identical to TRBD2. CDR1 and CDR2 (germline): SGHRS, YFSETQ. The trim removed 0 bases at V and 0 bases at J, leaving 3 bases unmatched. The CDR3 consists of 16 residues. Written as DNA, the CDR3 is TGCGCCAGCAGCTTGGAGGGCGGGAGCTCCTACAATGAGCAGTTCTTC. Translating gives CASSLEGGSSYNEQFF.

The chain links TRBV11-2 to TRBJ1-2; D is unclear. The V end was cut by 5 bases, the J end by 14 bases, with 15 bases between. There are 11 residues in the CDR3. Germline V lookup: CDR1 SGHAT, CDR2 FQNNGV. CDR3 region: CASSRGPVQTF. For the CDR3, the DNA is TGTGCCAGCAGCCGGGGTCCCGTACAAACCTTC.

The chain recombines TRBV5-1 with TRBJ2-1, with 7 bases fitting TRBD2. This CDR3 contains 17 residues. Germline values: CDR1 SGHRS, CDR2 YFSETQ. J gave up 1 base and V 0 bases, and 7 bases lay outside the gene matches. CDR3 nucleotides: TGCGCCAGCAGCTTGGCCCCTGGGGGAGGGTCCTACAATGAGCAGTTCTTC. It translates to CASSLAPGGGSYNEQFF.

The V and J genes are TRBV4-2 and TRBJ2-3; D unclear. Trimming stripped 5 bases from V and 0 bases from J, with 9 bases between. The CDR3 loop spans 14 amino acids. Germline V lookup: CDR1 LGHNA, CDR2 YNFKEQ. CDR3 sequence (DNA): TGTGCCAGCAGCGACGTGACTAGCACAGATACGCAGTATTTT. Translation gives CASSDVTSTDTQYF.

The chain uses TRBV29-1 and TRBJ2-7; a possible D gene is TRBD2 (5 bases). The germline V gene encodes CDR1 SQVTM and CDR2 ANQGSEA. The CDR3 has 16 residues. Trimming left V 3 bases short and J 0 bases short, with 18 bases between. CDR3 DNA: TGCAGCGTTGAGGTTTATTCGGGGAGAGCCTCCTACGAGCAGTACTTC. Its translation is CSVEVYSGRASYEQYF.

The chain recombines TRBV25-1 with TRBJ2-1; weak D call: TRBD1 (5 bases). This CDR3 is 12 amino acids long. CDR1 is MGHDK, CDR2 SYGVNS, per germline. V gave up 7 bases and J gave up 9 bases, with 13 bases separating them. The CDR3, as DNA: TGTGCCAGCATCGCAGGGCCGGGTGAGCAGTTCTTC. This encodes CASIAGPGEQFF.

This chain links TRBV4-2 with TRBJ2-1, with TRBD2 identical over 8 bases. CDR3 length: 16 residues. Germline V gives CDR1 LGHNA, CDR2 YNFKEQ. V was pared by 4 bases and J by 8 bases, with 13 bases of the junction left unmatched. The CDR3, as DNA: TGTGCCAGCAGCCCCGGGGGGGATTCAATCCTTCATGAGCAGTTCTTC. It encodes CASSPGGDSILHEQFF.

The V gene is TRBV9, the J gene TRBJ2-1; D remains unclear. The CDR3 loop spans 12 amino acids. V lost 3 bases, J lost 7 bases, and 8 bases lay in between. Germline loops: CDR1 SGDLS, CDR2 YYNGEE. The CDR3, as DNA: TGTGCCAGCAGCGCCTCCTTAAATGAGCAGTTCTTC. Protein product: CASSASLNEQFF.

The chain links TRBV6-1 to TRBJ2-6; TRBD2 agrees at 7 bases. With V trimmed by 0 bases and J by 4 bases, 6 bases remained unmatched. The CDR3 is made up of 17 amino acids. The germline CDR1 and CDR2 sequences are MNHNS and SASEGT. The CDR3 DNA is TGTGCCAGCAGTGAAGCGCAAGCGGGGACCGGGGCCAACGTCCTGACTTTC. Translated, it gives CASSEAQAGTGANVLTF.

This chain connects TRBV5-4 to TRBJ2-7; 9 positions match TRBD1. The ends lost 4 bases at V and 5 bases at J; junction bases unmatched: 13. Looked up from germline, CDR1 is SGHNT and CDR2 is YYREEE (reference sequence). This CDR3 has 16 amino acids. CDR3 residues: CASSVDPGQGINEQYF. The CDR3 DNA reads as TGTGCCAGCAGCGTGGACCCGGGACAGGGCATAAACGAGCAGTACTTC.

The CDR3 here is CASTGQGFYEQYF. CDR3 coding DNA: TGTGCCAGCACGGGACAGGGTTTTTACGAGCAGTACTTC. The chain recombines TRBV2 with TRBJ2-7, with 9 bases aligning to TRBD1. Germline V CDR1 and CDR2: SNHLY, FYNNEI. The V segment lost 7 bases and the J segment 4 bases; nucleotides outside the gene matches: 5. The CDR3 sequence is 13 residues long. Combining the CDR3 with reference TRBV2 and TRBJ2-7 gives the whole variable domain EPEVTQTPSHQVTQMGQEVILRCVPISNHLYFYWYRQILGQKVEFLVSFYNNEISEKSEIFDDQFSVERPDGSNFTLKIRSTKLEDSAMYFCASTGQGFYEQYFGPGTRLTVT.

The rearrangement links TRBV2 to TRBJ1-4; 7 positions agree with TRBD1. Germline V lookup: CDR1 SNHLY, CDR2 FYNNEI. V trimming: 6 bases; J trimming: 8 bases; junction bases outside the gene matches: 12. CDR3 length equals 15 residues. The CDR3 is CASRRRQGKEEKLFF. In nucleotides, the CDR3 is TGTGCCAGCAGGAGGAGACAGGGCAAGGAGGAAAAACTGTTTTTT. Combining the CDR3 with reference TRBV2 and TRBJ1-4 gives the whole variable domain EPEVTQTPSHQVTQMGQEVILRCVPISNHLYFYWYRQILGQKVEFLVSFYNNEISEKSEIFDDQFSVERPDGSNFTLKIRSTKLEDSAMYFCASRRRQGKEEKLFFGSGTQLSVL.

The chain has TRBV7-9 and TRBJ1-1; TRBD1 agrees at 10 bases. The CDR3 extends over 14 amino acids. Germline V lookup: CDR1 SEHNR, CDR2 FQNEAQ (reference sequence). V shed 7 bases and J 11 bases; nucleotides not matched to a gene: 13. CDR3 region: CASTRGGTGDKAFF. In DNA form, the CDR3 reads TGTGCCAGCACCAGGGGGGGGACAGGGGACAAGGCTTTCTTT.

The chain has TRBV5-1 and TRBJ1-3; D gene unclear. This CDR3 is built from 14 residues. The germline V gene encodes CDR1 SGHRS and CDR2 YFSETQ. Between the trimmed V and J ends, which lost 5 bases and 0 bases, there was a span of 9 bases. CDR3 nucleotides: TGCGCCAGCAGTCCGAGACTCTCTGGAAACACCATATATTTT. It translates to CASSPRLSGNTIYF.

The gene calls are TRBV7-6 and TRBJ1-5; D ambiguous. The ends were cut back, 0 bases at V and 4 bases at J, with 7 bases in the middle. Germline V CDR1 and CDR2: SGHVS, FNYEAQ. The CDR3 runs 14 residues. Here the CDR3 DNA reads TGTGCCAGCAGCTTAGCGGCAGTGAATCAGCCCCAGCATTTT. It encodes CASSLAAVNQPQHF.

This clone occurred once. This chain uses TRBV4-1 with TRBJ2-3, with 7 nucleotides matching TRBD2. Trimming removed 0 bases from V and 0 bases from J; junction bases left unmatched: 6. There are 17 residues in the CDR3. Germline V gives CDR1 MGHRA, CDR2 YSYEKL. CDR3 in DNA: TGCGCCAGCAGCCAAGAGGTAGCGGGTATAAGCACAGATACGCAGTATTTT. It specifies CASSQEVAGISTDTQYF.

CDR3 residues: CSVAQGSDEQYF. The CDR3 DNA reads TGCAGCGTTGCACAGGGTTCCGACGAGCAGTACTTC. The chain combines TRBV29-1 with TRBJ2-7; tentatively, D is TRBD1 (6 bases). Germline CDR1 and CDR2: SQVTM and ANQGSEA. V shed 4 bases and J shed 5 bases, with 12 bases lying between them. The CDR3 is made up of 12 amino acids.

This clone was recorded once. The chain links TRBV27 to TRBJ1-1; D gene unclear. Per the germline V gene, CDR1 is MNHEY and CDR2 is SMNVEV (reference sequence). Trimming shortened V by 3 bases and J by 3 bases, and 14 bases separated the two germline ends. This CDR3 spans 15 amino acids. The CDR3 spells CASSFFSAGYTEAFF. The CDR3 DNA reads TGTGCCAGCAGTTTCTTCTCTGCGGGGTACACTGAAGCTTTCTTT.

This chain joins TRBV7-2 and TRBJ1-3; D is ambiguous. V lost 1 base to trimming and J lost 2 bases, with 9 bases between them. CDR1 and CDR2 from the germline V gene are SGHTA and FQGNSA. The CDR3 runs 15 residues. The CDR3 is CASSLVGGPGNTIYF. CDR3 DNA: TGTGCCAGCAGCTTAGTAGGAGGACCTGGAAACACCATATATTTT.

The chain's CDR3 is CASSLDSGSYGYTF. Written as DNA, the CDR3 is TGTGCCAGCAGCTTAGATTCAGGGTCATATGGCTACACCTTC. V usage is TRBV7-2 and J usage is TRBJ1-2; D may be TRBD1 (5 bases). This CDR3 has 14 amino acids. Germline CDR1 reads SGHTA; CDR2 reads FQGNSA. Trimming removed 1 base at V and 5 bases at J, with 11 bases between.

This chain uses TRBV10-3 with TRBJ1-2; D not resolved. CDR3 length: 14 residues. Trimming removed 6 bases at V and 8 bases at J, with 19 bases between. Germline lookup yields CDR1 ENHRY and CDR2 SYGVKD. The CDR3 sequence is CAIRYRVGAWGYTF. The CDR3 bases are TGTGCCATCAGATACCGGGTGGGAGCATGGGGCTACACCTTC.

As DNA, the CDR3 is TGCGCCAGCAGCCAAGGCCGCGGGGATACGCAGTATTTT. This translates into CASSQGRGDTQYF. The chain combines TRBV4-1 with TRBJ2-3; TRBD2 might be the D (5 bases). The CDR3 runs to 13 residues. V dropped 1 base and J dropped 6 bases, with 8 bases sitting between them. Germline CDR1 reads MGHRA; CDR2 reads YSYEKL.

The gene calls are TRBV6-1 and TRBJ1-1, with a tentative D call TRBD1 (5 bases). This CDR3 is 15 amino acids long. The V end lost 3 bases, the J end lost 2 bases, and 13 bases lay between the germline ends. Germline V lookup: CDR1 MNHNS, CDR2 SASEGT. The CDR3 DNA reads TGTGCCAGCAGTGACACGGGACTTATAAACACTGAAGCTTTCTTT. This codes for CASSDTGLINTEAFF.

The genes are TRBV6-1 and TRBJ1-5; 7 nucleotides align to TRBD1. V lost 6 bases and J lost 7; bases outside the gene matches: 3. Germline loops: CDR1 MNHNS, CDR2 SASEGT. The CDR3 is 12 amino acids. CDR3 residues: CASSRDSQPQHF. As DNA, the CDR3 is TGTGCCAGCAGCCGGGACAGCCAGCCCCAGCATTTT.

The rearrangement uses TRBV5-1 and TRBJ1-1; D remains unclear. CDR1 is SGHRS, CDR2 YFSETQ, per germline. CDR3 length equals 13 residues. V lost 2 bases, J lost 5 bases, and 10 bases lay in between. The CDR3 spells CASSFLDMTEAFF. CDR3 nucleotides: TGCGCCAGCAGCTTCCTCGACATGACTGAAGCTTTCTTT.

The chain joins TRBV7-9 to TRBJ2-5; 11 positions match TRBD1. CDR1 SEHNR and CDR2 FQNEAQ come from the germline V gene (reference sequence). The V gene end was trimmed by 10 bases and the J gene end by 4 bases; junction bases not matched to a gene: 5. The CDR3 has 13 amino acids. CDR3 DNA: TGTGCCACCGGGGACAGGGGGAGAGAGACCCAGTACTTC. It specifies CATGDRGRETQYF.